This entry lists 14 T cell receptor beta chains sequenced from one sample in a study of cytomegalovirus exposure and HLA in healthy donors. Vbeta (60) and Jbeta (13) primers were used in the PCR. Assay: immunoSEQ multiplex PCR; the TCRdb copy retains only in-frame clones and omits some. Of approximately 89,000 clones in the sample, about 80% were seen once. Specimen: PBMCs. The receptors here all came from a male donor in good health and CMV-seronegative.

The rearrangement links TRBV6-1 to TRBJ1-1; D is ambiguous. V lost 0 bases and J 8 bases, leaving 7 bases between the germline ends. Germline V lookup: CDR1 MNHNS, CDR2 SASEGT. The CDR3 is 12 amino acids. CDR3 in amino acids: CASSEAQAEAFF. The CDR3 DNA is TGTGCCAGCAGTGAAGCCCAGGCCGAAGCTTTCTTT.

CDR3 protein: CASGGTATGEQFF. CDR3 DNA: TGTGCCAGCGGCGGAACTGCGACCGGTGAGCAGTTCTTC. This rearrangement joins TRBV28 to TRBJ2-1; D is uncertain. The germline CDR1 and CDR2 sequences are MDHEN and SYDVKM. CDR3 length: 13 residues. V lost 8 bases, J lost 9 bases, and 17 bases lay in between.

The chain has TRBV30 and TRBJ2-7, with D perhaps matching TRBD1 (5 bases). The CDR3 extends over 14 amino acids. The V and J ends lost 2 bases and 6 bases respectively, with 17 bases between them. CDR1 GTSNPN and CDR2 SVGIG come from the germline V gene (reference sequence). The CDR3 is CAWSLLGYQGEQYF. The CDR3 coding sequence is TGTGCCTGGAGTCTACTGGGATATCAGGGCGAGCAGTACTTC.

The CDR3 nucleotides read TGTGCCAGCAGTGGCGGCTACGAGCAGTACTTC. As protein: CASSGGYEQYF. This chain uses TRBV25-1 with TRBJ2-7, with D unresolved. The CDR3 runs 11 residues. Germline loops: CDR1 MGHDK, CDR2 SYGVNS. Trimming shortened V by 4 bases and J by 3 bases, and 4 bases separated the two germline ends.

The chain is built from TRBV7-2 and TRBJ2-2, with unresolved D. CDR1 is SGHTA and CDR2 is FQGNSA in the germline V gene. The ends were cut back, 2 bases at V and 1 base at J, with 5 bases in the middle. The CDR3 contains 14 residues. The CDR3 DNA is TGTGCCAGCAGCTTAACCGGGAACACCGGGGAGCTGTTTTTT. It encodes CASSLTGNTGELFF. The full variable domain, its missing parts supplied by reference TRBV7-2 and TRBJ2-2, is GAGVSQSPSNKVTEKGKDVELRCDPISGHTALYWYRQSLGQGLEFLIYFQGNSAPDKSGLPSDRFSAERTGGSVSTLTIQRTQQEDSAVYLCASSLTGNTGELFFGEGSRLTVL.

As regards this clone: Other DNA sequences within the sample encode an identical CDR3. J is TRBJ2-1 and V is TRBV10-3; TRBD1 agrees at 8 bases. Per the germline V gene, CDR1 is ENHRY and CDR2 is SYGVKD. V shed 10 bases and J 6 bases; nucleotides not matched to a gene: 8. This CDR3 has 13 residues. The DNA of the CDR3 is TGTGCCACCAGACCCGGGACAGGCAATGAGCAGTTCTTC. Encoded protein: CATRPGTGNEQFF.

Written as DNA, the CDR3 is TGTGCCAGTAACAATGGACAGTATGGCTACACCTTC. Its translation is CASNNGQYGYTF. The V call is TRBV19, the J call TRBJ1-2, with D perhaps TRBD1 (6 bases). Germline V gene data show CDR1 as LNHDA and CDR2 as SQIVND (reference sequence). The V gene lost 7 bases and the J gene lost 5 bases, with 11 bases spanning the gap. The CDR3 is 12 amino acids.

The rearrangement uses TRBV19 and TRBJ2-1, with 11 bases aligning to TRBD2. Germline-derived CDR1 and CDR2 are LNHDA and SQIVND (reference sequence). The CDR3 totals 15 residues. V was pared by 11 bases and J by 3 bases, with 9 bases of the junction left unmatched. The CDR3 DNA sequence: TGTGCCGGTATGTTTAGCGGGAGGGTCTACAATGAGCAGTTCTTC. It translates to CAGMFSGRVYNEQFF.

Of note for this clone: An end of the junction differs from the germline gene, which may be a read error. The CDR3 region is CASSPDSGGLYTDTQYF. DNA for the CDR3: TGTGCTAGCAGCCCTGATAGCGGGGGCCTTTACACAGATACGCAGTATTTT. J is TRBJ2-3 and V is TRBV7-7; TRBD2 matches 9 bases. Germline CDR1 SSHAT, CDR2 FNYEAQ (reference sequence). This CDR3 spans 17 amino acids. Filled out from reference TRBV7-7 and TRBJ2-3, the complete variable domain reads GAGVSQSPRYKVTKRGQDVTLRCDPISSHATLYWYQQALGQGPEFLTYFNYEAQPDKSGLPSDRFSAERPEGSISTLTIQRTEQRDSAMYRCASSPDSGGLYTDTQYFGPGTRLTVL.

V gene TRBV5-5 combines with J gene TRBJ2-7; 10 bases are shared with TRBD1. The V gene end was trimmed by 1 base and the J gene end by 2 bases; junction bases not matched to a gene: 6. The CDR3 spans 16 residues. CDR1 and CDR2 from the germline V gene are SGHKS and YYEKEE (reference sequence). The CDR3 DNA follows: TGTGCCAGCAGCTTGCCGGGACAGGGGATCACCTACGAGCAGTACTTC. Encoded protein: CASSLPGQGITYEQYF.

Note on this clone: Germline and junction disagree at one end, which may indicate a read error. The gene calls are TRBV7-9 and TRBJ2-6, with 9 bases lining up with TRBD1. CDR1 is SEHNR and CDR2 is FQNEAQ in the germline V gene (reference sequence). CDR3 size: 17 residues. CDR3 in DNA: TGTTCCAGCAGCTTGGACAGGGGCATAACTGGGGCCAACGTCCTGACTTTC. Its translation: CSSSLDRGITGANVLTF.

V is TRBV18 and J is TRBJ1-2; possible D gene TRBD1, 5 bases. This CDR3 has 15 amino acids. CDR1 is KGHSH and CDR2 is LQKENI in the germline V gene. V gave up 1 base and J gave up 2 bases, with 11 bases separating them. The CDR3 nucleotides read TGTGCCAGCTCACCACGAAGGGGCCTGAACTATGGCTACACCTTC. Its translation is CASSPRRGLNYGYTF.

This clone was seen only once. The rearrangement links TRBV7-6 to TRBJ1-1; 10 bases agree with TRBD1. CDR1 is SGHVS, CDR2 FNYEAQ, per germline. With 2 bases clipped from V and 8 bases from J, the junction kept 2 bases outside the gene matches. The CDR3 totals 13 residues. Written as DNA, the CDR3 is TGTGCCAGCAGCTTAAAGGGACAGGGGGAAGCTTTCTTT. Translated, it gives CASSLKGQGEAFF.

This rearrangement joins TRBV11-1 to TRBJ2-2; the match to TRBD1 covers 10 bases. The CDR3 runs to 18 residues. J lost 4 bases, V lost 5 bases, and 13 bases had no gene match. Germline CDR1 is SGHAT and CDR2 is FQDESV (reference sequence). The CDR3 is CASSAHRDRGSITGELFF. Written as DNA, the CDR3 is TGTGCCAGCAGCGCTCACCGGGACAGGGGAAGTATCACCGGGGAGCTGTTTTTT.